This TCR beta chain was observed in a study of T cell clones after liver transplantation. Across the whole study: Post-transplant blood was tracked for graft-donor-reactive T cell clones identified in a pre-transplant mixed lymphocyte reaction. Tolerant meant at least one year fully off immunosuppression without liver enzymes above twice normal. Until 12-24 months post-transplant, subjects got standard immunosuppression and no induction. The study, taken as a whole, reports: Migration into the graft, not deletion, may explain lost graft donor-reactive T cells.

Germline CDR1 is MRHNA and CDR2 is SNTAGT. Trimming took off 7 bases at V and 8 bases at J, with 18 bases between the two ends. This CDR3 comprises 14 residues. Libraries were prepared by immunoSEQ multiplex PCR; TCRdb keeps only in-frame clonotypes and omits some of them. The repertoire holds about 75,000 clones, 84% seen once, with about 2% in the top ten. Points on this clone: Its antigen is unidentified.

This clonotype originated in a human patient who received a liver transplant. The graft donor may account for some of the T cells. The specimen was CD4+ T cells from blood, collected less than 50 months after liver transplant. This chain uses TRBV6-4 with TRBJ2-1; D is perhaps TRBD2 (5 bases). The DNA of the CDR3 is TGTGCCAGCAAGAAGCCAGATCGTAGCGATGAGCAGTTCTTC. Its protein product is CASKKPDRSDEQFF.